This T cell receptor (beta chain) derives from a study of tumor and adjacent non-tumor tissue in lung cancer. The library came from three nested PCR rounds adapted from ARM-PCR protocols. Each CDR3 protein gets one entry after TCRdb re-called the multiplex PCR reads with MiXCR. The sample consists of 50,000 or so distinct CDR3 sequences, about 79% of them appearing once. This CDR3 region has 15 residues. Comments on this clonotype: What it binds is not known.

General observations from the study: Significantly higher TCR diversity was found in tumor than normal lung.

This sample's RNA came from whole unsorted tissue. The normal lung tissue was taken more than 3 cm from the tumor edge. The specimen was distant non-tumor lung tissue. The TCR originated in a woman aged 60 to 75 with non-small cell lung cancer. The chain links TRBV12-3 or TRBV12-4 to TRBJ2-3; 8 nucleotides match TRBD2. CDR3 nucleotide sequence: TGTACCACCAGTTTAGAGGCTAGCGGGTCAGATACGCAGTATTTT. Its translation is CTTSLEASGSDTQYF.